This T cell receptor beta chain was captured in a study of vaccination effects on CD4 cells after COVID-19. Study information: Post-vaccine draws lagged the second dose by a median of 72 days. IL-2 at approximately 9.7 IU/ml and peptides at around 9.6 ug/ml were added to cultured PBMC, more than 1.5 million per well.

Study observations and caveats: Marked clonal contraction of infection- and vaccine-induced clones was seen late after vaccination. There was only 1 of 255 vaccine-induced clones in healthy vaccinees that cross-reacted with common cold coronaviruses.

This clone came up a few times. The antigen is undetermined. Using immunoSEQ multiplex PCR, the repertoire was profiled, and TCRdb retains in-frame clones only, with some absent. The sample has about 73,000 clones; less than 75% are singletons. V lost 11 bases and J lost 3; bases outside the gene matches: 11. The CDR3 covers 15 residues. Germline CDR1 MNHEY, CDR2 SVGAGI. After more than 8 days in culture, the CD4+ T cells were isolated. Vaccination of participants consisted of two doses of either the BNT162b2 or mRNA-1273 vaccine. This TCR came from a human donor who received a COVID-19 vaccine. J is TRBJ1-3 and V is TRBV6-5, with 9 bases fitting TRBD1. The sample in question was CD4+ T cells from PBMCs cultured without peptide, obtained after COVID-19 vaccination. CDR3 region: CAARGQGLLGNTIYF. The CDR3 DNA reads TGTGCCGCGAGGGGACAGGGACTTCTTGGAAACACCATATATTTT.